This T cell receptor (beta chain) was observed in a study of cytomegalovirus exposure and HLA in healthy donors. The study's findings and limits: As a later analysis revealed, the rate of TCR association differed by HLA locus, with DRB1 most and HLA-C fewest. V- and J-gene trimming in TCR beta was tied to a missense DCLRE1C variant by an analysis performed later. In vitro, three CMV-associated chains proved specific for CMV antigens.

The PCR contained 60 Vbeta and 13 Jbeta primers. Assay used: immunoSEQ multiplex PCR; TCRdb lists only in-frame clones, some missing. In the table there are 100,000 or so clones, around three quarters of which are singletons. Concerning this clone: Its antigen is not identified.

V lost 6 bases, J lost 0 bases, and 11 bases lay in between. Germline values: CDR1 KGHSH, CDR2 LQKENI. The CDR3 contains 14 residues. These donors, healthy bone marrow donors, were studied. The material sequenced was PBMCs. The receptor's source is a man in his thirties or forties in good health and CMV-seropositive. This rearrangement joins TRBV18 to TRBJ1-1; D might be TRBD1 (6 bases). The CDR3 DNA follows: TGTGCCAGCTCCGTACAGGGCCTGAACACTGAAGCTTTCTTT. It encodes CASSVQGLNTEAFF.